Below are 3 T cell receptor beta chains sequenced from a single sample in a study of blood T cell repertoires in COVID-19. This table comes from immunoSEQ multiplex PCR, and its TCRdb copy is limited to in-frame clones, with some not included. The sample yields fewer than 350,000 clones, 70% to 90% seen once. Sequenced input: peripheral blood. Receptors originate from a woman between 65 and 79 years old with COVID-19, enrolled during active disease.

This chain connects TRBV3-1 (or the pseudogene TRBV3-2) to TRBJ2-5, with a tentative D call TRBD2 (6 bases). Germline assignment: CDR1 LGHDT and CDR2 YNNKEL (reference sequence). Between the trimmed V and J ends, which lost 4 bases and 5 bases, there was a span of 14 bases. This CDR3 contains 14 residues. CDR3 DNA: TGTGCCAGCAGCCTTCGGCGGGACGGGGAGACCCAGTACTTC. Translating gives CASSLRRDGETQYF.

The chain recombines TRBV5-1 with TRBJ1-6; 7 bases fit TRBD1. Germline trimming cut 4 bases from V and 2 bases from J; bases unmatched to any gene: 6. There are 16 residues in the CDR3. Germline CDR1 SGHRS, CDR2 YFSETQ. This chain's CDR3 is CASSAGQNTYNSPLHF. As DNA, the CDR3 is TGCGCCAGCAGCGCGGGACAGAACACCTATAATTCACCCCTCCACTTT.

The rearrangement joins TRBV28 to TRBJ2-7, with 7 nucleotides matching TRBD1. CDR3 length equals 11 residues. Trimming at V came to 10 bases and at J to 6 bases, leaving 6 bases not matched to a gene. Germline V gene lookup returns CDR1 MDHEN and CDR2 SYDVKM. The CDR3, as DNA: TGTGCCACCCAGCAGGGGGTCGAGCAGTACTTC. Translating gives CATQQGVEQYF.